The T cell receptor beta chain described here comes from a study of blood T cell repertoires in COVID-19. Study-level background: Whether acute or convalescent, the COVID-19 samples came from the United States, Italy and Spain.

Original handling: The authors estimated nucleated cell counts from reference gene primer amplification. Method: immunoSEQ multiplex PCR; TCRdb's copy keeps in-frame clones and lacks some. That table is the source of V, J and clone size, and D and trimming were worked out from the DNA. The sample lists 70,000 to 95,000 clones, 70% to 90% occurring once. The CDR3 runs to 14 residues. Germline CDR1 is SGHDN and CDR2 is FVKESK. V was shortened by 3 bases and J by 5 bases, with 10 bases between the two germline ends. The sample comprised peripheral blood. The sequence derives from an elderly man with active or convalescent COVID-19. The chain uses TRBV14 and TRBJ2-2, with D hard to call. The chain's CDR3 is CASSHYLDTGELFF. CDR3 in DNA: TGTGCCAGCAGCCATTATCTAGATACCGGGGAGCTGTTTTTT. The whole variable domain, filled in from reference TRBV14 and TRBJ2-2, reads EAGVTQFPSHSVIEKGQTVTLRCDPISGHDNLYWYRRVMGKEIKFLLHFVKESKQDESGMPNNRFLAERTGGTYSTLKVQPAELEDSGVYFCASSHYLDTGELFFGEGSRLTVL.